Below are 14 T cell receptor beta chains sequenced from a single sample in a study of T-cell reconstitution after alpha-beta-depleted transplantation in children. Preparation of the TCRbeta library was carried out with unique molecular identifiers. TCRdb used MiXCR to reprocess the PCR reads, holding one entry per CDR3 protein. Among about 540,000 distinct CDR3 sequences listed, around 18% were seen once. This material consisted of PBMCs from the stem cell graft donor, taken from the stem cell graft. All receptors come from a human donor who donated a stem cell graft to a child with acute lymphoblastic leukemia.

V usage is TRBV9 and J usage is TRBJ2-3; D gene ambiguous. CDR1 and CDR2 (germline): SGDLS, YYNGEE. This CDR3 contains 13 residues. Between the trimmed V and J ends, which lost 0 bases and 8 bases, there was a span of 10 bases. CDR3 protein: CASSVDDLSTQYF. CDR3 nucleotides: TGTGCCAGCAGCGTAGATGACTTAAGTACGCAGTATTTT.

In DNA form, the CDR3 reads TGTGCCAGCAGCTTAACGACAGGGGTCGATAGGCCAGATACGCAGTATTTT. Protein sequence: CASSLTTGVDRPDTQYF. This chain links TRBV7-3 with TRBJ2-3; TRBD1 matches at 8 bases. The germline gives CDR1 SGHTA, CDR2 FQGTGA. CDR3 size: 17 residues. V lost 0 bases and J lost 4; bases outside the gene matches: 9.

V is TRBV3-1 and J is TRBJ2-7; 11 nucleotides line up with TRBD1. The germline V gene has CDR1 LGHDT and CDR2 YNNKEL (reference sequence). V lost 4 bases, J lost 4 bases, and 9 bases stayed unmatched. The CDR3 contains 16 residues. The CDR3 DNA follows: TGTGCCAGCAGCCGGGCCGGGACAGGGGGTCTATACGAGCAGTACTTC. Translating it yields CASSRAGTGGLYEQYF.

In this sample, this clonotype turned up a few times. The CDR3 is CASSLGLASDEQYF. In nucleotides, the CDR3 is TGCGCCAGCAGCTTGGGGCTAGCGAGCGACGAGCAGTACTTC. The genes are TRBV5-1 and TRBJ2-7; TRBD2 might be the D (6 bases). Trimming removed 0 bases at V and 5 bases at J, with 12 bases between. This CDR3 comprises 14 residues. The germline gives CDR1 SGHRS, CDR2 YFSETQ.

This clonotype has a handful of counts. V usage is TRBV20-1 and J usage is TRBJ2-1; D could derive from TRBD1 or TRBD2 (5 bases each). The CDR3 is 14 amino acids. The germline V gene encodes CDR1 DFQATT and CDR2 SNEGSKA (reference sequence). V gave up 3 bases and J gave up 3 bases, with 12 bases separating them. CDR3 region: CSARGDLDYNEQFF. The CDR3 DNA reads TGCAGTGCTAGGGGGGATCTAGACTACAATGAGCAGTTCTTC.

This clonotype was seen repeatedly, ten times or more. The rearrangement uses TRBV20-1 and TRBJ2-4, with 11 bases aligning to TRBD1. Per germline, CDR1 DFQATT and CDR2 SNEGSKA (reference sequence). This CDR3 comprises 15 residues. The V and J ends lost 8 bases and 2 bases, in that order; junction bases with no gene match: 8. CDR3 sequence (DNA): TGCAGTTTCCTGGACAGGGGGCAGTCCAAAAACATTCAGTACTTC. It codes for CSFLDRGQSKNIQYF.

CDR3: CASSSGLAGGPGGTQYF. CDR3 DNA sequence: TGTGCCAGCAGCTCCGGACTAGCGGGAGGCCCTGGGGGGACCCAGTACTTC. The J gene is TRBJ2-5, the V gene TRBV7-3, with 14 bases identical to TRBD2. From germline, CDR1 is SGHTA and CDR2 FQGTGA. Trimming at V came to 4 bases and at J to 7 bases, leaving 11 bases not matched to a gene. The CDR3 sequence is 17 residues long. Based on the CDR3 plus reference TRBV7-3 and TRBJ2-5, the full variable domain is GAGVSQTPSNKVTEKGKYVELRCDPISGHTALYWYRQSLGQGPEFLIYFQGTGAADDSGLPNDRFFAVRPEGSVSTLKIQRTERGDSAVYLCASSSGLAGGPGGTQYFGPGTRLLVL.

This clonotype has just a few counts. The genes are TRBV19 and TRBJ1-1; D uncertain. The CDR3 runs to 14 residues. Germline lookup yields CDR1 LNHDA and CDR2 SQIVND (reference sequence). Trimming pared 7 bases from V and 2 bases from J, leaving 14 bases between. CDR3 loop: CASTRDIVNTEAFF. The CDR3 nucleotides read TGTGCCAGTACCCGTGACATAGTTAACACTGAAGCTTTCTTT.

This clonotype was counted between two and nine times. This chain joins TRBV5-1 and TRBJ2-3; 7 bases fit TRBD2. Trimming cost V 7 bases and J 4 bases; bases outside gene matches: 9. Germline V gene data show CDR1 as SGHRS and CDR2 as YFSETQ. The CDR3 spans 14 residues. CDR3 in amino acids: CASYQGGSPDTQYF. The CDR3 bases are TGCGCCAGCTACCAAGGCGGGAGTCCAGATACGCAGTATTTT.

Points on this clonotype: The junction departs from germline at one end; a sequencing error may be responsible. This chain links TRBV4-1 with TRBJ2-7, with D hard to call. This CDR3 spans 16 amino acids. Looked up from germline, CDR1 is MGHRA and CDR2 is YSYEKL. CDR3 coding DNA: TGCGCCAGCAGCCAAGATCCCGGACGGTGGAACGACGAGCATTACTTC. Translating gives CASSQDPGRWNDEHYF.

This clonotype was found a few times. CDR3 region: CASSLIQGGAGELFF. The CDR3 DNA sequence: TGCGCCAGCAGCTTGATACAGGGAGGGGCCGGGGAGCTGTTTTTT. The rearrangement joins TRBV5-1 to TRBJ2-2, with a tentative D call TRBD2 (7 bases). Germline V CDR1 and CDR2: SGHRS, YFSETQ. The CDR3 is made up of 15 amino acids. Trimming removed 1 base from V and 6 bases from J, with 13 bases in between.

A few counts support this clonotype. The genes are TRBV27 and TRBJ1-1, with D uncertain. V dropped 3 bases and J dropped 0 bases, with 11 bases sitting between them. The CDR3 is 15 residues long. Germline V gene data show CDR1 as MNHEY and CDR2 as SMNVEV (reference sequence). The CDR3 coding sequence is TGTGCCAGCAGTTTCAGACGTTCTATGAACACTGAAGCTTTCTTT. It translates to CASSFRRSMNTEAFF.

The chain has TRBV25-1 and TRBJ2-7, with D unresolved. Germline-derived CDR1 and CDR2 are MGHDK and SYGVNS. This CDR3 comprises 12 residues. V was clipped by 6 bases and J by 5 bases, with 11 bases between them. The CDR3 coding sequence is TGTGCCAGCAGCGAGGTTGTGGACGAGCAGTACTTC. This sequence encodes CASSEVVDEQYF.

J is TRBJ1-4 and V is TRBV5-1, with 8 bases lining up with TRBD1. Trimming at V came to 4 bases and at J to 3 bases, leaving 5 bases not matched to a gene. The germline CDR1 and CDR2 sequences are SGHRS and YFSETQ. CDR3 length: 15 residues. The CDR3: CASSEDRVSNEKLFF. The CDR3, as DNA: TGCGCCAGCAGCGAGGACAGGGTATCTAATGAAAAACTGTTTTTT. The whole variable domain, filled in from reference TRBV5-1 and TRBJ1-4, reads KAGVTQTPRYLIKTRGQQVTLSCSPISGHRSVSWYQQTPGQGLQFLFEYFSETQRNKGNFPGRFSGRQFSNSRSEMNVSTLELGDSALYLCASSEDRVSNEKLFFGSGTQLSVL.